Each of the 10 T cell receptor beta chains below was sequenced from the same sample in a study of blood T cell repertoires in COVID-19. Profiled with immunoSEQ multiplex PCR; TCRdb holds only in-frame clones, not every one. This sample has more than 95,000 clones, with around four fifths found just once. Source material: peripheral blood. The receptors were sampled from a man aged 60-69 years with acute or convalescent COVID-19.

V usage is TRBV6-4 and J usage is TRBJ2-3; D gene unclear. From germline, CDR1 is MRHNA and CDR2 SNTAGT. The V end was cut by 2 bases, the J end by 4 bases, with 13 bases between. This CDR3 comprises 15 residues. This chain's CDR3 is CASSDQATRPDTQYF. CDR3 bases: TGTGCCAGCAGTGACCAGGCTACAAGGCCAGATACGCAGTATTTT.

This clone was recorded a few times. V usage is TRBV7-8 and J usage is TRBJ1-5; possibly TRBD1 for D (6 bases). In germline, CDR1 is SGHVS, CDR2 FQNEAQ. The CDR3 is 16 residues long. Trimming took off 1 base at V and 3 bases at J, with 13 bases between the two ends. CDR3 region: CASSLVSAGANQPQHF. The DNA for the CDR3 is TGTGCCAGCAGCTTAGTCTCGGCAGGGGCCAATCAGCCCCAGCATTTT.

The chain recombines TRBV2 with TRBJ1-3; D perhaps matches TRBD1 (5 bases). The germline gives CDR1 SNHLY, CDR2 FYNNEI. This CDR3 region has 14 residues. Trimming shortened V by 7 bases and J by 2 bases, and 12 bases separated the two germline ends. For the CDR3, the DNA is TGTGCCAGCACTCCCGGGACTGCTGGAAACACCATATATTTT. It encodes CASTPGTAGNTIYF.

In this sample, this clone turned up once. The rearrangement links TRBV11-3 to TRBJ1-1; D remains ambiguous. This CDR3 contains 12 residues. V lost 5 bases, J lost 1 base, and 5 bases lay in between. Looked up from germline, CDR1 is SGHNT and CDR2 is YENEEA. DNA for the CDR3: TGTGCCAGCAGCAGAGAGAACACTGAAGCTTTCTTT. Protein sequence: CASSRENTEAFF. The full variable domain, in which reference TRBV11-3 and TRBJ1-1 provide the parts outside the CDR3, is EAGVVQSPRYKIIEKKQPVAFWCNPISGHNTLYWYLQNLGQGPELLIRYENEEAVDDSQLPKDRFSAERLKGVDSTLKIQPAELGDSAVYLCASSRENTEAFFGQGTRLTVV.

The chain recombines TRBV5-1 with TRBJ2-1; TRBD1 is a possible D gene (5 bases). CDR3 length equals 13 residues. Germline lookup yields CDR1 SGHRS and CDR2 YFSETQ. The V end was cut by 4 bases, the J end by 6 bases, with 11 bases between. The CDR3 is CASSDQGTNEQFF. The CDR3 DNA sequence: TGCGCCAGCAGCGATCAGGGAACCAATGAGCAGTTCTTC. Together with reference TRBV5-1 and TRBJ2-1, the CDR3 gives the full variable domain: KAGVTQTPRYLIKTRGQQVTLSCSPISGHRSVSWYQQTPGQGLQFLFEYFSETQRNKGNFPGRFSGRQFSNSRSEMNVSTLELGDSALYLCASSDQGTNEQFFGPGTRLTVL.

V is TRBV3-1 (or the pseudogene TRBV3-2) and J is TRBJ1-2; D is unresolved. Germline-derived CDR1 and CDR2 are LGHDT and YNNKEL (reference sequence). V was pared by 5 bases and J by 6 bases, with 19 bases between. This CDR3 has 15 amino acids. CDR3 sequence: CASSFLEPREDGYTF. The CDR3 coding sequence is TGTGCCAGCAGCTTCCTGGAGCCTCGGGAGGATGGCTACACCTTC.

CDR3 residues: CASSLLGTGGRNEQFF. DNA for the CDR3: TGTGCCAGCAGTTTATTGGGAACAGGGGGAAGGAATGAGCAGTTCTTC. The V and J genes are TRBV27 and TRBJ2-1; the match to TRBD1 covers 8 bases. The CDR3 totals 16 residues. The V gene's germline CDR1 is MNHEY and CDR2 SMNVEV (reference sequence). The V segment lost 1 base and the J segment 7 bases; nucleotides outside the gene matches: 9.

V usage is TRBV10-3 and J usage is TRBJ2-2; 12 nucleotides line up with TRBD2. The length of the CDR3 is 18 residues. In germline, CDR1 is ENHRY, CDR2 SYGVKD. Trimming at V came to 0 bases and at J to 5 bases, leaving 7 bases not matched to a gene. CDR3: CAISESSSGRAGTGELFF. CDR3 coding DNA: TGTGCCATCAGTGAGTCGTCTAGCGGGAGGGCCGGTACCGGGGAGCTGTTTTTT.

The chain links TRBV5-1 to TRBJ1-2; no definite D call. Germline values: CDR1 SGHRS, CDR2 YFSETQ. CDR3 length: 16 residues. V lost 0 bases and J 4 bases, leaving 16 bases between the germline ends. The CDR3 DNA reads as TGCGCCAGCAGCTTGGGCGAGGGAAGTCGAGGCTATGGCTACACCTTC. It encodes CASSLGEGSRGYGYTF.

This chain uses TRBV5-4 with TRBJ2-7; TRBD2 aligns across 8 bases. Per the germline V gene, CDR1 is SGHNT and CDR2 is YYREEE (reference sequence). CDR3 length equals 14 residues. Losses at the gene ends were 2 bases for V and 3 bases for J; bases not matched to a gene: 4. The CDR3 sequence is CASSFGTRDYEQYF. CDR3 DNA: TGTGCCAGCAGCTTCGGGACTAGAGACTACGAGCAGTACTTC.